The 19 T cell receptor beta chains below were found in one sample sequenced in a study of T-cell reconstitution after alpha-beta-depleted transplantation in children. For TCRbeta, the library was prepared with unique molecular identifiers. TCRdb reprocessed the PCR reads via MiXCR and lists one record per CDR3 protein. The sample carries hundreds of thousands of distinct CDR3 sequences, around 15% recorded once. The sequenced sample was PBMCs, mostly from graft donor cells, obtained 360 days after TCRalphabeta/CD19-depleted stem cell transplant. These receptors all stem from a male patient younger than 18 who had a stem cell transplant for acute lymphoblastic leukemia, so the T cells may come from the graft donor.

This clonotype turned up a few times. This CDR3 reads CSARTTGSNYGYTF. The CDR3 DNA is TGCAGTGCTAGGACGACAGGGAGTAACTATGGCTACACCTTC. The chain couples TRBV20-1 to TRBJ1-2; TRBD1 matches at 7 bases. CDR3 length: 14 amino acids. V lost 3 bases and J lost 1; bases outside the gene matches: 5. Germline loops: CDR1 DFQATT, CDR2 SNEGSKA (reference sequence).

This clonotype was picked up many times. The J gene is TRBJ2-2, the V gene TRBV3-1, with D tentatively TRBD2 (6 bases). The CDR3 is made up of 12 amino acids. Trimming left V 3 bases short and J 7 bases short, with 6 bases between. Germline lookup yields CDR1 LGHDT and CDR2 YNNKEL (reference sequence). The CDR3 loop is CASSQGGGELFF. In DNA, the CDR3 is TGTGCCAGCAGCCAGGGGGGCGGGGAGCTGTTTTTT.

The chain combines TRBV20-1 with TRBJ2-1; 10 bases are a match to TRBD2. Germline loops: CDR1 DFQATT, CDR2 SNEGSKA (reference sequence). The length of the CDR3 is 14 residues. CDR3 residues: CLLRGAGGYNEQFF. Written as DNA, the CDR3 is TGCTTACTGAGAGGAGCGGGGGGGTACAATGAGCAGTTCTTC.

The chain has TRBV9 and TRBJ2-3, with 7 positions matching TRBD1. CDR3 length: 16 residues. Germline loops: CDR1 SGDLS, CDR2 YYNGEE. The ends lost 0 bases at V and 5 bases at J; junction bases unmatched: 9. The CDR3 loop is CASSVAPTGVEDTQYF. The CDR3 DNA is TGTGCCAGCAGCGTAGCCCCTACAGGGGTGGAAGATACGCAGTATTTT.

The chain carries TRBV25-1 and TRBJ2-6; tentative D call: TRBD2 (5 bases). This CDR3 has 16 residues. The V gene's germline CDR1 is MGHDK and CDR2 SYGVNS. V was cut by 3 bases and J by 0 bases, with 9 bases left in between. The CDR3: CASSDFRGSGANVLTF. For the CDR3, the DNA is TGTGCCAGCAGTGACTTCCGGGGCTCTGGGGCCAACGTCCTGACTTTC.

This clonotype appeared many times. As DNA, the CDR3 is TGTGCCAGCAGTGCTCCGACAGGGGATAATTCACCCCTCCACTTT. This sequence encodes CASSAPTGDNSPLHF. This chain links TRBV27 with TRBJ1-6; TRBD1 matches 8 bases. This CDR3 spans 15 amino acids. V lost 5 bases to trimming and J lost 5 bases; unmatched junction nucleotides: 5. CDR1 and CDR2 from the germline V gene are MNHEY and SMNVEV (reference sequence).

This clonotype was observed many times. The chain is built from TRBV7-2 and TRBJ2-7; D unclear. Trimming removed 5 bases at V and 3 bases at J, with 14 bases between. From germline, CDR1 is SGHTA and CDR2 FQGNSA. This CDR3 contains 14 residues. The CDR3 DNA follows: TGTGCCAGCAGCCCCTCTGGCGGAAACTACGAGCAGTACTTC. Amino acids: CASSPSGGNYEQYF. The full variable domain, in which reference TRBV7-2 and TRBJ2-7 provide the parts outside the CDR3, is GAGVSQSPSNKVTEKGKDVELRCDPISGHTALYWYRQSLGQGLEFLIYFQGNSAPDKSGLPSDRFSAERTGGSVSTLTIQRTQQEDSAVYLCASSPSGGNYEQYFGPGTRLTVT.

This clonotype was counted only a few times. This chain links TRBV5-5 with TRBJ2-1, with D maybe TRBD2 (5 bases). V lost 0 bases and J lost 8, with 15 bases in between. Germline CDR1 SGHKS, CDR2 YYEKEE (reference sequence). The CDR3 contains 15 residues. The CDR3 loop is CASSLGEGRQYEQFF. The CDR3, as DNA: TGTGCCAGCAGCTTGGGTGAGGGCCGACAATATGAGCAGTTCTTC. Drawing the rest from reference TRBV5-5 and TRBJ2-1, the complete variable domain is DAGVTQSPTHLIKTRGQQVTLRCSPISGHKSVSWYQQVLGQGPQFIFQYYEKEERGRGNFPDRFSARQFPNYSSELNVNALLLGDSALYLCASSLGEGRQYEQFFGPGTRLTVL.

This clonotype turned up a few times. The chain combines TRBV9 with TRBJ2-1; D possibly corresponds to TRBD2 (5 bases). The germline CDR1 and CDR2 sequences are SGDLS and YYNGEE. The CDR3 runs 16 residues. With 1 base removed from V and 4 bases from J, the gap between germline ends came to 15 bases. The CDR3 coding sequence is TGTGCCAGCAGCGTATATGCGGGCAGAGGGTACAATGAGCAGTTCTTC. The encoded protein is CASSVYAGRGYNEQFF.

A few counts support this clonotype. V and J are TRBV20-1 and TRBJ2-1, with 7 bases that match TRBD2. After removal of 3 bases from V and 4 bases from J, the junction contained 9 bases not matched to a gene. The CDR3 is made up of 15 amino acids. In germline, CDR1 is DFQATT, CDR2 SNEGSKA (reference sequence). DNA of the CDR3: TGCAGTGCTAGGGGGGGGTTGAAGGAGTACAATGAGCAGTTCTTC. It translates to CSARGGLKEYNEQFF.

In this sample, this clonotype turned up many times. The chain employs TRBV18 and TRBJ2-3; maybe TRBD1 (6 bases). This CDR3 is 16 amino acids long. The V gene lost 4 bases and the J gene lost 0 bases, with 14 bases spanning the gap. Germline V gene lookup returns CDR1 KGHSH and CDR2 LQKENI. The CDR3 DNA sequence: TGTGCCAGCTCACAGGTTGGGACACCTAGCACAGATACGCAGTATTTT. It codes for CASSQVGTPSTDTQYF.

V is TRBV9 and J is TRBJ2-3; the match to TRBD2 covers 8 bases. The CDR3 spans 19 residues. Germline V CDR1 and CDR2: SGDLS, YYNGEE. V shed 0 bases and J 6 bases; nucleotides not matched to a gene: 18. Written as DNA, the CDR3 is TGTGCCAGCAGCGTAGCTATTGGACAGCCGGGACTAGTAGGTGATACGCAGTATTTT. It translates to CASSVAIGQPGLVGDTQYF.

This clonotype has just a few counts. The rearrangement links TRBV10-3 to TRBJ2-5; D possibly uses TRBD1 or TRBD2 (7 bases each). This CDR3 has 13 residues. With 8 bases removed from V and 5 bases from J, the gap between germline ends came to 15 bases. CDR1 and CDR2 (germline): ENHRY, SYGVKD. The CDR3 sequence: CAISQGGFETQYF. CDR3 in DNA: TGTGCCATCTCTCAGGGGGGGTTCGAGACCCAGTACTTC.

The genes are TRBV7-8 and TRBJ1-5; 7 bases line up with TRBD1. The V gene end was trimmed by 4 bases and the J gene end by 5 bases; junction bases not matched to a gene: 17. CDR3 length: 18 residues. Germline loops: CDR1 SGHVS, CDR2 FQNEAQ. The CDR3 DNA is TGTGCCAGCAGCTCGCAGTTGGTCCCGACAGGGCCAGATCAGCCCCAGCATTTT. Amino acids: CASSSQLVPTGPDQPQHF.

This clonotype occurred many times. This sequence joins TRBV14 and TRBJ1-2; tentatively, D is TRBD1 (5 bases). CDR1 SGHDN and CDR2 FVKESK come from the germline V gene. Trimming removed 4 bases at V and 2 bases at J, with 8 bases between. This CDR3 is built from 13 residues. The CDR3 loop is CASSRDGNYGYTF. CDR3 nucleotides: TGTGCCAGCAGCCGGGACGGGAACTATGGCTACACCTTC. The full variable domain, its missing parts supplied by reference TRBV14 and TRBJ1-2, is EAGVTQFPSHSVIEKGQTVTLRCDPISGHDNLYWYRRVMGKEIKFLLHFVKESKQDESGMPNNRFLAERTGGTYSTLKVQPAELEDSGVYFCASSRDGNYGYTFGSGTRLTVV.

This clonotype was counted ten times or more. CDR3 nucleotides: TGCGCCAGCAGCTTCGCCGGACGGGGTATAGATGAGCAGTTCTTC. Translation gives CASSFAGRGIDEQFF. This chain joins TRBV5-1 and TRBJ2-1, with D perhaps TRBD2 (5 bases). Germline lookup yields CDR1 SGHRS and CDR2 YFSETQ. This CDR3 region has 15 residues. The V and J ends lost 2 bases and 8 bases respectively, with 17 bases between them.

This clonotype has just a few counts. The chain recombines TRBV5-1 with TRBJ1-3; no clear D. V was trimmed by 4 bases and J by 2 bases, leaving 10 bases between them. Germline V lookup: CDR1 SGHRS, CDR2 YFSETQ. The CDR3 contains 14 residues. The CDR3 DNA is TGCGCCAGCAGCCCCCTTGGGGCTGGAAACACCATATATTTT. This sequence encodes CASSPLGAGNTIYF.

This clonotype was seen more than once but under ten times. J is TRBJ2-1 and V is TRBV7-3; 9 nucleotides align to TRBD2. The germline V gene has CDR1 SGHTA and CDR2 FQGTGA. J lost 8 bases, V lost 1 base, and 6 bases had no gene match. This CDR3 is 15 amino acids long. The CDR3 is CASSLRLAGFDEQFF. Here the CDR3 DNA reads TGTGCCAGCAGCTTAAGGCTAGCGGGATTCGATGAGCAGTTCTTC.

This clonotype was detected a few times. The rearrangement uses TRBV4-1 and TRBJ2-5; D is unresolved. The CDR3 has 15 amino acids. Deletions cut 0 bases from V and 5 bases from J, with 13 bases between. Germline values: CDR1 MGHRA, CDR2 YSYEKL. CDR3 loop: CASSQDTYKGETQYF. The DNA for the CDR3 is TGCGCCAGCAGCCAAGATACCTACAAAGGGGAGACCCAGTACTTC.